The subject of this entry is one TCR beta chain. Its specificity is not known. The CDR3 is 12 amino acids. The Oncomine TCR Beta short-read assay sequenced DNA from cultured CD4+ T cells. Genomic DNA was extracted from cultured CD4+ T cells. TCRdb itself ran the PCR reads through MiXCR, one entry per CDR3 protein. The sample holds about 15,000 distinct CDR3 sequences, about 55% seen once. Described treatment: roughly 11-day PBMC culture with coronavirus spike peptide pools or control peptides (ViraFEST assay). The sample comes from a study of vaccination and CD4 T cells after COVID-19. For the study at large: With eight to ten mild cases and one severe, convalescent patients were SARS-CoV-2 positive by nasal swab PCR. Sampling that followed vaccination took place a median approximately 72 days after dose two, within a range of 14 to 241. Findings of the study overall: Median SARS-CoV-2-reactive clonotype numbers rose nonsignificantly, 21 to 38.

This TCR derives from a human donor who had recovered from COVID-19. The chain carries TRBV1 and TRBJ2-2; TRBD1, as called in the table, went unchecked against the DNA. TRBV1 is shown as a pseudogene. Sequenced material: CD4+ T cells from blood, cultured in vitro, taken before SARS-CoV-2 vaccination. The CDR3 protein is CTIRDLTGELFF. Here the CDR3 DNA reads TGCACAATACGGGACCTCACCGGGGAGCTGTTTTTT.